This T cell receptor (beta chain) was obtained from a study of blood T cell repertoires in COVID-19. This clone has a single count. Measured with immunoSEQ multiplex PCR; TCRdb has only the in-frame clones, and not every one. The table lists roughly 110,000 clones, about 91% of them singletons. J gave up 3 bases and V 1 base, and 4 bases lay outside the gene matches. Per the germline V gene, CDR1 is KGHSH and CDR2 is LQKENI. This CDR3 comprises 15 residues. This chain joins TRBV18 and TRBJ1-1; 8 bases fit TRBD1. Material: peripheral blood. This sequence was found in a man aged 45-65 years with active or convalescent COVID-19. CDR3 DNA sequence: TGTGCCAGCTCACCACGACAGGGGTCGGACACTGAAGCTTTCTTT. It specifies CASSPRQGSDTEAFF.